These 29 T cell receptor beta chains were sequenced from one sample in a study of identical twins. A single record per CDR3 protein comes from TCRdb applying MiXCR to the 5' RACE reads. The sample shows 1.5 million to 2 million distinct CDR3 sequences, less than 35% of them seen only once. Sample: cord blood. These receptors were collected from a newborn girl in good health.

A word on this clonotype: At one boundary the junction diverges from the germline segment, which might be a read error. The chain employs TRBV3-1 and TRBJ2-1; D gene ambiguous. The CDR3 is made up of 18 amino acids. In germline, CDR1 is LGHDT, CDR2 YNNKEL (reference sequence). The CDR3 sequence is CASSQPAKVKGPYNEQFF. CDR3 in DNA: TGTGCCAGCAGCCAACCAGCTAAGGTTAAGGGCCCCTACAATGAGCAGTTCTTT.

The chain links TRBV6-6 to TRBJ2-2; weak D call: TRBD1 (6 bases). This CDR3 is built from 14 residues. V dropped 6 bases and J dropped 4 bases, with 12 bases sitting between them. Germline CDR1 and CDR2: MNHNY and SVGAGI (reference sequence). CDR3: CASRARTVTGELFF. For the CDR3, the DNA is TGTGCCAGCAGAGCTAGGACAGTCACCGGGGAGCTGTTTTTT.

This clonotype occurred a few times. This CDR3 is CAISEPSRKTEQFF. The CDR3 DNA reads as TGTGCCATCAGTGAACCTAGTAGGAAGACGGAGCAGTTCTTC. The rearrangement links TRBV10-3 to TRBJ2-1; the D is unclear. V shed 3 bases and J shed 10 bases, with 16 bases lying between them. Germline V CDR1 and CDR2: ENHRY, SYGVKD. This CDR3 is built from 14 residues.

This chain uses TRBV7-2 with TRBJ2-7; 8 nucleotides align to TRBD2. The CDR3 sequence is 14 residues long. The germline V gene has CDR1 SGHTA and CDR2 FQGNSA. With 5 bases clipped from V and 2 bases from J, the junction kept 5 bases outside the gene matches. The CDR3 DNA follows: TGTGCCAGCAGCAGACGGGGGGGGGCCTACGAGCAGTACTTC. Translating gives CASSRRGGAYEQYF.

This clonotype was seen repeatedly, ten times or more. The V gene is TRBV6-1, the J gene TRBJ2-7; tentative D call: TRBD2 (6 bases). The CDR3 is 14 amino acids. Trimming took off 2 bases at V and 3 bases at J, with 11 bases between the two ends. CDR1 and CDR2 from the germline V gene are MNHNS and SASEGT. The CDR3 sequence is CASSERRGGYEQYF. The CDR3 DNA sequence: TGTGCCAGCAGTGAAAGGAGGGGAGGCTACGAGCAGTACTTC.

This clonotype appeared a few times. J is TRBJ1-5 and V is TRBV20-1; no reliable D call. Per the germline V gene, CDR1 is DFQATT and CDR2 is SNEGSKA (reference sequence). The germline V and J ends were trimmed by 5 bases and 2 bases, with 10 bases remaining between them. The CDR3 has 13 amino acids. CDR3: CSAPIRGNQPQHF. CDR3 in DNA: TGCAGTGCTCCTATTAGGGGCAATCAGCCCCAGCATTTT.

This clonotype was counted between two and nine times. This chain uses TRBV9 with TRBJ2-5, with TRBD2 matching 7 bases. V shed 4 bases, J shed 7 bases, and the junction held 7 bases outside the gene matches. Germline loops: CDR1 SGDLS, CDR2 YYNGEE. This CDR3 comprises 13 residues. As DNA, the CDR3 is TGTGCCAGCAGCTCCCGGGAGGTGGGGACCCAGTACTTC. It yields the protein CASSSREVGTQYF.

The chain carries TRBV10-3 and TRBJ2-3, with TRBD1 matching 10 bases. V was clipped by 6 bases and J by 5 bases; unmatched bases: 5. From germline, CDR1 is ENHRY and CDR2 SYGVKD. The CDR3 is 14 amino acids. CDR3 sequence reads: CAISRGQGGDTQYF. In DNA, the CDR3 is TGTGCCATCAGCAGAGGACAGGGGGGAGATACGCAGTATTTT.

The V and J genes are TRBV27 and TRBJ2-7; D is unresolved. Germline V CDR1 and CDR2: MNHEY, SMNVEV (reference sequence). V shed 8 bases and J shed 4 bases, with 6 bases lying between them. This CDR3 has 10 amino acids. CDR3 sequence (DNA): TGTGCCAGCCCCAATTACGAGCAGTACTTC. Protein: CASPNYEQYF.

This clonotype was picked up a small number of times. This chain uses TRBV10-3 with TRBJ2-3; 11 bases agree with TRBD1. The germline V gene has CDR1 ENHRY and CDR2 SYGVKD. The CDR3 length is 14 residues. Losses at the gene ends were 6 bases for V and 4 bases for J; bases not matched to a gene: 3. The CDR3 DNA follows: TGTGCCATCAGGGGACAGGGGGGCTCAGATACGCAGTATTTT. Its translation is CAIRGQGGSDTQYF.

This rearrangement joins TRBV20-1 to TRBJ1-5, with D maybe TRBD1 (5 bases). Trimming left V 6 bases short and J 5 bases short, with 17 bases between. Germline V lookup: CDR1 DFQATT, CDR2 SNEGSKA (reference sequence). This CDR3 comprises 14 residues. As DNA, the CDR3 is TGCAGTGCCACGGGACCCTACGGCGATCAGCCCCAGCATTTT. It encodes CSATGPYGDQPQHF.

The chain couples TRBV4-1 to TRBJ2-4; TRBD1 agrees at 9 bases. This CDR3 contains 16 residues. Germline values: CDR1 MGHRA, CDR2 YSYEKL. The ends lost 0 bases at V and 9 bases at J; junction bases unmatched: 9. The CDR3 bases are TGCGCCAGCAGCCAAGAACACGGGACAGGGAGGGGCATTCAGTACTTC. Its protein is CASSQEHGTGRGIQYF.

For the CDR3, the DNA is TGTGCCAGCAGGGGACTAGCGGGGGGAGATACGCAGTATTTT. The encoded protein is CASRGLAGGDTQYF. The chain combines TRBV12-3 or TRBV12-4 with TRBJ2-3; TRBD2 matches 15 bases. The CDR3 covers 14 residues. With 6 bases clipped from V and 5 bases from J, the junction kept 0 bases outside the gene matches.

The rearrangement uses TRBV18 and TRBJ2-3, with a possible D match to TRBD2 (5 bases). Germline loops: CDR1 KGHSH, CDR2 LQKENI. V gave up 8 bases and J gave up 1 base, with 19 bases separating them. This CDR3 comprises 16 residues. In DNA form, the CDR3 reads TGTGCCAGCCCCATTCTTCCGAGCGGCCGCACAGATACGCAGTATTTT. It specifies CASPILPSGRTDTQYF.

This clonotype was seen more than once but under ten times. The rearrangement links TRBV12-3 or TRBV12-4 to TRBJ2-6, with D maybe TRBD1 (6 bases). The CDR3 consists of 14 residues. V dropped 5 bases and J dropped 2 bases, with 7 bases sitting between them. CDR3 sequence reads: CASSRTAGANVLTF. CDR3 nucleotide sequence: TGTGCCAGCAGTCGGACAGCTGGGGCCAACGTCCTGACTTTC.

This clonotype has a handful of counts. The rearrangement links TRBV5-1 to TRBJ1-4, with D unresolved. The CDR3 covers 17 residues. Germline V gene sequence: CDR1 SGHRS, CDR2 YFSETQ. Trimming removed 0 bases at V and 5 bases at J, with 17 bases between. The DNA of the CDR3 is TGCGCCAGCAGCTTGGGAGGCGTTGGAGCTTCGAATGAAAAACTGTTTTTT. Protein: CASSLGGVGASNEKLFF.

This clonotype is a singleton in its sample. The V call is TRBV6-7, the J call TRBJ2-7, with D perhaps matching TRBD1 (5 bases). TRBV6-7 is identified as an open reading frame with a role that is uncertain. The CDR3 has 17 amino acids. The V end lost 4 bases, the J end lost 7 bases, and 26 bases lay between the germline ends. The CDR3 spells CASSCPSGQGMDNEQYF. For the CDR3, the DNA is TGTGCCAGCAGTTGCCCCTCCGGGCAGGGCATGGACAATGAGCAGTACTTC.

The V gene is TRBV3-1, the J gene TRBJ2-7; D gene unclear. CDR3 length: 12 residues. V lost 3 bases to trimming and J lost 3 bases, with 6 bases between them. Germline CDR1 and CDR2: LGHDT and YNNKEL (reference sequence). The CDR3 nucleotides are TGTGCCAGCAGCCATCCATTCTACGAGCAGTACTTC. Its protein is CASSHPFYEQYF.

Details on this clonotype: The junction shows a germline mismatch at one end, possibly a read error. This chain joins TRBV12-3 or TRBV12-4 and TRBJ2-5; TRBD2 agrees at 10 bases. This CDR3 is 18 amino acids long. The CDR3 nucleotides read TGTGCCAGCAGTTTAGACACTAGCGGGAACCCTAACCAAGAGACCCGGTACTTC. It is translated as CASSLDTSGNPNQETRYF.

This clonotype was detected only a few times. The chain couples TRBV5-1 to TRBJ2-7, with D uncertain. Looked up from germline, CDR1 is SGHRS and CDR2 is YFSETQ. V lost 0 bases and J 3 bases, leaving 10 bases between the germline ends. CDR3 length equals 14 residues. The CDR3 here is CASSLVHFGYEQYF. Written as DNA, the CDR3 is TGCGCCAGCAGCTTGGTCCATTTTGGCTACGAGCAGTACTTC.

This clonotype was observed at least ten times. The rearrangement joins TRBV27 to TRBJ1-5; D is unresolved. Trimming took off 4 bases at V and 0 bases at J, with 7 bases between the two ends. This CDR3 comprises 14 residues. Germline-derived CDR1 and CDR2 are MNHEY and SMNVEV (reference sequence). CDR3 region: CASSSPYSNQPQHF. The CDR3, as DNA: TGTGCCAGCAGTTCCCCCTATAGCAATCAGCCCCAGCATTTT.

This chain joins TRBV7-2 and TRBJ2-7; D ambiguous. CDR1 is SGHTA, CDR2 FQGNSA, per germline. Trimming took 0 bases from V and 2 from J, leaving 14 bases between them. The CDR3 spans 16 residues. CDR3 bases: TGTGCCAGCAGCTTAGCCTCACTGGCGCCTCCCTACGAGCAGTACTTC. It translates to CASSLASLAPPYEQYF.

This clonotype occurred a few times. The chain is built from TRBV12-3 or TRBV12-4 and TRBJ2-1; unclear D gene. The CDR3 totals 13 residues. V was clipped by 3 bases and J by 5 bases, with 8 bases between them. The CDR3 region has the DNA TGTGCCAGCAGTTTTGGTCCGCACAATGAGCAGTTCTTC. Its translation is CASSFGPHNEQFF.

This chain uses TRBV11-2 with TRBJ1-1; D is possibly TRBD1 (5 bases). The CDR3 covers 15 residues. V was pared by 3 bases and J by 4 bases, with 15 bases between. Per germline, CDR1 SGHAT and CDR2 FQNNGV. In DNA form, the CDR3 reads TGTGCCAGCAGCTTTCGCCCGGACATACTCACTGAAGCTTTCTTT. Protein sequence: CASSFRPDILTEAFF.

CDR3: CASSLFRNVDEQFF. CDR3 sequence (DNA): TGTGCCAGCAGCCTTTTCCGGAACGTCGATGAGCAGTTCTTC. The gene calls are TRBV14 and TRBJ2-1, with D uncertain. V lost 4 bases and J 8 bases, leaving 15 bases between the germline ends. Germline values: CDR1 SGHDN, CDR2 FVKESK. CDR3 length: 14 residues.

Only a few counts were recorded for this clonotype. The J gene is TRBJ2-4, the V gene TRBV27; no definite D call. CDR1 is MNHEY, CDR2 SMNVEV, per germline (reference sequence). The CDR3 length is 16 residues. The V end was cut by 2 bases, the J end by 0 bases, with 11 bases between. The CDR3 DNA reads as TGTGCCAGCAGTTTAGAACATCTCCTAGCCAAAAACATTCAGTACTTC. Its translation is CASSLEHLLAKNIQYF.

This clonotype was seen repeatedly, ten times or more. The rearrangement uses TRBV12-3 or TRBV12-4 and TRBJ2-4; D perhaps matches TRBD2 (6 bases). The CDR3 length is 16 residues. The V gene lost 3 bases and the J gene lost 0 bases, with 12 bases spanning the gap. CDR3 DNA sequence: TGTGCCAGCAGTTTGCGGGGTGGCCTAGCCAAAAACATTCAGTACTTC. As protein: CASSLRGGLAKNIQYF.

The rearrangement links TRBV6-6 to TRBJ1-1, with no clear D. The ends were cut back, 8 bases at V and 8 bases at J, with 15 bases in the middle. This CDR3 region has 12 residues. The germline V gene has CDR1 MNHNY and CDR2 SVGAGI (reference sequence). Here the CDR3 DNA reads TGTGCCAGCGCGTGGTTAGGTTCGGAAGCTTTCTTT. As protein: CASAWLGSEAFF.

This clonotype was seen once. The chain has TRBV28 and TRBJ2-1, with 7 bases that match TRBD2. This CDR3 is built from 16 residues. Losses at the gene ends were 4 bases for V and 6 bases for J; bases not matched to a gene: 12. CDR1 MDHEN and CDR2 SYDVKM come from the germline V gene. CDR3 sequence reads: CASSSLGLVRGNEQFF. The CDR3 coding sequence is TGTGCCAGCAGTTCCCTAGGACTAGTAAGGGGCAATGAGCAGTTCTTC. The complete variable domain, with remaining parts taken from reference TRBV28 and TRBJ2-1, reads DVKVTQSSRYLVKRTGEKVFLECVQDMDHENMFWYRQDPGLGLRLIYFSYDVKMKEKGDIPEGYSVSREKKERFSLILESASTNQTSMYLCASSSLGLVRGNEQFFGPGTRLTVL.